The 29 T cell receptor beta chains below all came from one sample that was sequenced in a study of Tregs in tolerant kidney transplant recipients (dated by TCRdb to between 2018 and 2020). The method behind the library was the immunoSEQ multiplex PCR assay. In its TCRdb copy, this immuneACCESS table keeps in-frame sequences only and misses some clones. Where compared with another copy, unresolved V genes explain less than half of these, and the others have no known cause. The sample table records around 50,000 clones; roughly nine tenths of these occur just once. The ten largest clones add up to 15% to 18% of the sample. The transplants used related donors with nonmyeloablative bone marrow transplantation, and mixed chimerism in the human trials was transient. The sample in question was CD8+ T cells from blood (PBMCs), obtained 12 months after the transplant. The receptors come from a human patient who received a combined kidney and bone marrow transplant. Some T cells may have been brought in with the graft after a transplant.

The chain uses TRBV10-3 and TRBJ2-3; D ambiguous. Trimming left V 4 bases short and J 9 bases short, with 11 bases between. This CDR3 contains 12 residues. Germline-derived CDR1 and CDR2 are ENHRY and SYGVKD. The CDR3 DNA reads TGTGCCATCAGTGGTTTGACTTTCACGCAGTATTTT. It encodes CAISGLTFTQYF.

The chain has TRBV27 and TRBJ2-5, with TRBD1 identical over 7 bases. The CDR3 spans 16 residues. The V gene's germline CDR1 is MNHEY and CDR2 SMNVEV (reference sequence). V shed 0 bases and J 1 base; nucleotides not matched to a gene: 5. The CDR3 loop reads CASSLSLGQPQETQYF. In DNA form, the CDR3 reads TGTGCCAGCAGTTTATCCCTGGGACAGCCCCAAGAGACCCAGTACTTC.

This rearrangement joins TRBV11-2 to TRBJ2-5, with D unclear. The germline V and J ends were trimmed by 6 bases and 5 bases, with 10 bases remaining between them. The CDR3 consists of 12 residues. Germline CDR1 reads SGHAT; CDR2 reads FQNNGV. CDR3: CASSSLLETQYF. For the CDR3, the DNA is TGTGCCAGCAGTTCTCTCTTGGAGACCCAGTACTTC.

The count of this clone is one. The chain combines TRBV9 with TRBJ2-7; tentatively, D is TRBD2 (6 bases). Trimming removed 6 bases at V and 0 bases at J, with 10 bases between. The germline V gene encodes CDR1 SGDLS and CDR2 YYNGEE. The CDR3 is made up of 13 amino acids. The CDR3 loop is CASNPAGSYEQYF. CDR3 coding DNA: TGTGCCAGCAACCCAGCGGGCTCCTACGAGCAGTACTTC.

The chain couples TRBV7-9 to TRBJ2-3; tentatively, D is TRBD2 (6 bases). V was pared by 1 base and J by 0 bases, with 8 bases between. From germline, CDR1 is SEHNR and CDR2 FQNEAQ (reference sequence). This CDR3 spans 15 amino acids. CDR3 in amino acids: CASSLVRGSTDTQYF. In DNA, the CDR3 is TGTGCCAGCAGCTTAGTGCGGGGCAGCACAGATACGCAGTATTTT.

The DNA of the CDR3 is TGCGCCAGCAGCCAACCGCTCCGGGACAGGGACACTGAAGCTTTCTTT. It is translated as CASSQPLRDRDTEAFF. This sequence joins TRBV4-1 and TRBJ1-1; 9 bases are shared with TRBD1. In germline, CDR1 is MGHRA, CDR2 YSYEKL. V was clipped by 2 bases and J by 3 bases; unmatched bases: 7. This CDR3 contains 16 residues.

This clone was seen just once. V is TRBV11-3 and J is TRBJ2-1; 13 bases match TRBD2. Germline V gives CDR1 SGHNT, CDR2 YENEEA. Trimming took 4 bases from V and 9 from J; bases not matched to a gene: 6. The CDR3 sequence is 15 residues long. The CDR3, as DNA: TGTGCCAGCAGCTCCGGACTAGCGGGAGTCGGTGAGCAGTTCTTC. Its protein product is CASSSGLAGVGEQFF.

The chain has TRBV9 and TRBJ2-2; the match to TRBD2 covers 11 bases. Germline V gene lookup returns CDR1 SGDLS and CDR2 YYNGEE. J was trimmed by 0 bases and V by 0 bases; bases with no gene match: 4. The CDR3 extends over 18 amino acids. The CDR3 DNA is TGTGCCAGCAGCGTAGGGGGTAGCGGGGGGGCGAACACCGGGGAGCTGTTTTTT. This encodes CASSVGGSGGANTGELFF.

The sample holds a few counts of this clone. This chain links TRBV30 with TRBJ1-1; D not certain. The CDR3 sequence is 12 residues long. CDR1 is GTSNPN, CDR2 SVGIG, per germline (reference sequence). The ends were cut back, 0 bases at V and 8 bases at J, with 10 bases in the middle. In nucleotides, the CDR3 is TGTGCCTGGAGTGTCGAGGGCTCCGAAGCTTTCTTT. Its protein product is CAWSVEGSEAFF.

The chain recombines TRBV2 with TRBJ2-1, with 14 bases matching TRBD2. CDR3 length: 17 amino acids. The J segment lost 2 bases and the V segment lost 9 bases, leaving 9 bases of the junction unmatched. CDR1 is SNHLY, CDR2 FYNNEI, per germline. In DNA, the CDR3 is TGTGCCAGAGGGAAGACTAGCGGGGGGGCCGCCTACAATGAGCAGTTCTTC. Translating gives CARGKTSGGAAYNEQFF.

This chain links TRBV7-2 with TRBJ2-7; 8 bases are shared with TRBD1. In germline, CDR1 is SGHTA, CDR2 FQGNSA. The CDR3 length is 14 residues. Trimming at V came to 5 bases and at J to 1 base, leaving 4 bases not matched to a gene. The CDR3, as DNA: TGTGCCAGCAGCACCGGACAGGGATCCTACGAGCAGTACTTC. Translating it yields CASSTGQGSYEQYF.

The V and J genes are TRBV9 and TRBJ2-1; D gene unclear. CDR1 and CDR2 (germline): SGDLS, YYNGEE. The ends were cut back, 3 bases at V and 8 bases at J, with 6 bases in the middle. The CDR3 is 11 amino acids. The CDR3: CASSASYEQFF. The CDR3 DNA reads TGTGCCAGCAGCGCGAGTTATGAGCAGTTCTTC.

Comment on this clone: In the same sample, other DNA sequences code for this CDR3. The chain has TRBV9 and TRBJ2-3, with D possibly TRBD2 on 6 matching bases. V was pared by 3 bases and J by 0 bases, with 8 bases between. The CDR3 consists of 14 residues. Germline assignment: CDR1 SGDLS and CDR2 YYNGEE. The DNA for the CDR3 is TGTGCCAGCAGCGGTAGCGGTAGCACAGATACGCAGTATTTT. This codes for CASSGSGSTDTQYF. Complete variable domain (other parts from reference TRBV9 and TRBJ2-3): DSGVTQTPKHLITATGQRVTLRCSPRSGDLSVYWYQQSLDQGLQFLIQYYNGEERAKGNILERFSAQQFPDLHSELNLSSLELGDSALYFCASSGSGSTDTQYFGPGTRLTVL.

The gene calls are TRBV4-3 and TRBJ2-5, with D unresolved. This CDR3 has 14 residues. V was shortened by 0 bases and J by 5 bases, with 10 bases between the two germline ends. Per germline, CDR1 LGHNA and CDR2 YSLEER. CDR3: CASSQDAAEETQYF. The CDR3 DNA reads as TGCGCCAGCAGCCAAGATGCGGCAGAGGAGACCCAGTACTTC.

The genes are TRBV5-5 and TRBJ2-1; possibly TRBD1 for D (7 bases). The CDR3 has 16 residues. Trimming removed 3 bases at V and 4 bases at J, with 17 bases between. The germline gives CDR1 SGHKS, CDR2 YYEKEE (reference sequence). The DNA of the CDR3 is TGTGCCAGCAGCTCGACAGGGAGGAGTCCTTACAATGAGCAGTTCTTC. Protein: CASSSTGRSPYNEQFF.

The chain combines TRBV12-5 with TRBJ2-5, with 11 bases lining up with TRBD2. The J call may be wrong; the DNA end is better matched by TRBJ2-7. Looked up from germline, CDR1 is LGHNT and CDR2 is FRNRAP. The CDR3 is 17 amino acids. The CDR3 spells CASGLLLAGGQAYEQYF. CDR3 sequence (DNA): TGTGCTAGTGGTTTGCTGCTAGCGGGAGGCCAAGCCTACGAGCAGTACTTC.

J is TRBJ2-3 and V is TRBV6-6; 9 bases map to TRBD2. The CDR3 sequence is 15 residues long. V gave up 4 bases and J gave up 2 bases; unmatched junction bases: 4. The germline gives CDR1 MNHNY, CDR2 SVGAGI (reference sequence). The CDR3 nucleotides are TGTGCCAGCAGTTCCACTAGCGGGTACACAGATACGCAGTATTTT. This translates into CASSSTSGYTDTQYF.

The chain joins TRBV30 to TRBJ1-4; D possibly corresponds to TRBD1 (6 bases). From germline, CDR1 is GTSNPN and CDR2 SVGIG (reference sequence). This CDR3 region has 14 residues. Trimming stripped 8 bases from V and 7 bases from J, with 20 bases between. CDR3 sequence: CALQGRGGGEKLFF. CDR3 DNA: TGTGCCCTTCAGGGGCGGGGGGGCGGTGAAAAACTGTTTTTT. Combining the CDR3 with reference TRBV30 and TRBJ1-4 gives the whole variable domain SQTIHQWPATLVQPVGSPLSLECTVEGTSNPNLYWYRQAAGRGLQLLFYSVGIGQISSEVPQNLSASRPQDRQFILSSKKLLLSDSGFYLCALQGRGGGEKLFFGSGTQLSVL.

CDR3 nucleotide sequence: TGTGCCAGCAGACCAGGACTAACCGAGACCCAGTACTTC. Translation gives CASRPGLTETQYF. The chain is built from TRBV7-9 and TRBJ2-5, with D possibly TRBD2 on 6 matching bases. The CDR3 is made up of 13 amino acids. Germline CDR1 SEHNR, CDR2 FQNEAQ (reference sequence). V lost 6 bases to trimming and J lost 5 bases, with 13 bases between them.

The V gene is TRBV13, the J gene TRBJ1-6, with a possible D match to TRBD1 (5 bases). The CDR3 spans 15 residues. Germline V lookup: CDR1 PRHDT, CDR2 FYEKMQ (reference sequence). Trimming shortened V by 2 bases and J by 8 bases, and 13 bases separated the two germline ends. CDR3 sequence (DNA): TGTGCCAGCAGCTTATCGGCAGGGCTGGATTCACCCCTCCACTTT. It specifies CASSLSAGLDSPLHF.

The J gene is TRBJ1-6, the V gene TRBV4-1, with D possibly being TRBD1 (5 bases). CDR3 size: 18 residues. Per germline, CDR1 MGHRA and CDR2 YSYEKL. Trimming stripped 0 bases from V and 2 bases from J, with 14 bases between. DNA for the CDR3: TGCGCCAGCAGCCAAGAGAGTGGGGGGGTAACCTATAATTCACCCCTCCACTTT. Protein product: CASSQESGGVTYNSPLHF.

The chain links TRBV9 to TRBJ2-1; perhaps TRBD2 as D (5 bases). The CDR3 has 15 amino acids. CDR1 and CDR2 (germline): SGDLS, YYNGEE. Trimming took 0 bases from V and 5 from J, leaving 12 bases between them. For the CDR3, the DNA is TGTGCCAGCAGCGTAGAAGGGAGCACTAACAATGAGCAGTTCTTC. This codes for CASSVEGSTNNEQFF. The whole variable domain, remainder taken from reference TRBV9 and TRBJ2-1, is DSGVTQTPKHLITATGQRVTLRCSPRSGDLSVYWYQQSLDQGLQFLIQYYNGEERAKGNILERFSAQQFPDLHSELNLSSLELGDSALYFCASSVEGSTNNEQFFGPGTRLTVL.

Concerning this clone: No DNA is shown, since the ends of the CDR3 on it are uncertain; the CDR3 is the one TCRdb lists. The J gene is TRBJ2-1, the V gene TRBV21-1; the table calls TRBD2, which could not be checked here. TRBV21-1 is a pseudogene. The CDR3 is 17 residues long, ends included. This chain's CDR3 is CASSSVASGSRCNEQFF.

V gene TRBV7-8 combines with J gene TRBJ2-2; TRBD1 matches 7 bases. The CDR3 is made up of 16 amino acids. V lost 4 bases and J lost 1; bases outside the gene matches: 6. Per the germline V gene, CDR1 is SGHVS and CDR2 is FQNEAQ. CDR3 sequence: CASSYKNRGNTGELFF. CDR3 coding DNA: TGTGCCAGCAGCTATAAGAACAGGGGGAACACCGGGGAGCTGTTTTTT.

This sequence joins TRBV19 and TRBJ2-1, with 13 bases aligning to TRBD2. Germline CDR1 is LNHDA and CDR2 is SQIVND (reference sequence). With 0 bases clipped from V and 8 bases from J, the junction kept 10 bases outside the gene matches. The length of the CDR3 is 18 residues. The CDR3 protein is CASSIDRWGLAGKYEQFF. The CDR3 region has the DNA TGTGCCAGTAGTATAGATCGATGGGGACTAGCGGGGAAGTATGAGCAGTTCTTC.

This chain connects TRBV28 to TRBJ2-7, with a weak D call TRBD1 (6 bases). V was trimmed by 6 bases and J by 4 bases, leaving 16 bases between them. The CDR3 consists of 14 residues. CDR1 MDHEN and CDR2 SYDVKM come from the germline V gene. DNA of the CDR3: TGTGCCAGCAGCCCCCGACAGGAGCTTTACGAGCAGTACTTC. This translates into CASSPRQELYEQYF.

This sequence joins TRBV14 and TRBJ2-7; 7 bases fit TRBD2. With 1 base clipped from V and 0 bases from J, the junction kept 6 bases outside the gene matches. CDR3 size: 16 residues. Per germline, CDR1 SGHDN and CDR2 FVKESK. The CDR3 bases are TGTGCCAGCAGCCAAGTATACCTAGCGGACTCCTACGAGCAGTACTTC. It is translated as CASSQVYLADSYEQYF.

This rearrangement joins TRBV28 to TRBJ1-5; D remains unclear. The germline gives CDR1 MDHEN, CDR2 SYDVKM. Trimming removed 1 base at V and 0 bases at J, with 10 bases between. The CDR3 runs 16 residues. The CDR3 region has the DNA TGTGCCAGCAGTTTATTTCCAGTTTCTAGCAATCAGCCCCAGCATTTT. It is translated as CASSLFPVSSNQPQHF. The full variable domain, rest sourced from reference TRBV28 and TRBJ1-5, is DVKVTQSSRYLVKRTGEKVFLECVQDMDHENMFWYRQDPGLGLRLIYFSYDVKMKEKGDIPEGYSVSREKKERFSLILESASTNQTSMYLCASSLFPVSSNQPQHFGDGTRLSIL.

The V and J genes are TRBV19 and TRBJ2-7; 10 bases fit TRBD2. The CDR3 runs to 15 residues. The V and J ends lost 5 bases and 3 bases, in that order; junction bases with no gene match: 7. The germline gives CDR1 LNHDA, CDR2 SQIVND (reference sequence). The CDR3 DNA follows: TGTGCCAGTAGTCCTAGCGGGAGTGTTAACTACGAGCAGTACTTC. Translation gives CASSPSGSVNYEQYF.